The rows below give T cell receptor beta chains drawn from one sample of a study of blood T cell repertoires in COVID-19. Profiled with immunoSEQ multiplex PCR; TCRdb holds only in-frame clones, not every one. The table has 150,000 to 200,000 clones, over 80% seen once; the top ten hold under 4%. The sequenced material came from PBMCs or T cells enriched from blood (not recorded which). Source of these receptors: a woman under 40 who had been exposed to COVID-19. The CDR3 runs from the conserved cysteine through the conserved F or W. D genes are given only for firm matches. Where a row states a size, it is once, few, many or the class of an expanded clone; other rows omit it.

D gene	V gene	clone size	J gene	CDR3 DNA	CDR3 protein
TRBD1	TRBV19	once	TRBJ2-1	TGTGCCAGTATTCCGACAGGGAACAATGAGCAGTTCTTC	CASIPTGNNEQFF
-	TRBV15	-	TRBJ2-1	TGTGCCACCAGCAGAGAGGGCGGGGAGCAGTTCTTC	CATSREGGEQFF
TRBD1	TRBV7-6	-	TRBJ1-4	TGTGCCAGCTCCCTCCAACAGGGGGAATTTAATGAAAAACTGTTTTTT	CASSLQQGEFNEKLFF
TRBD1	TRBV19	few	TRBJ2-7	TGTGCCAGTACTCAGGACCAGGGGGCACTTGGCGAGCAGTACTTC	CASTQDQGALGEQYF
TRBD2	TRBV2	-	TRBJ2-3	TGTGCCAGCAGTGAACTAGCGGGGCGGACAGATACGCAGTATTTT	CASSELAGRTDTQYF
-	TRBV5-5	-	TRBJ1-5	TGTGCCAGCAGCTTGGGAGGGTATCAGCCCCAGCATTTT	CASSLGGYQPQHF
TRBD1	TRBV19	-	TRBJ1-1	TGTGCCAGTAGTATGGGCAGGGGGAGTACTGAAGCTTTCTTT	CASSMGRGSTEAFF
TRBD1	TRBV18	once	TRBJ1-2	TGTGCCAGCTCACCTGGACAGGGCGACTACACCTTC	CASSPGQGDYTF
-	TRBV9	-	TRBJ1-6	TGTGCCAGCAGCGTTAGGGGGGAGGGTTCACCCCTCCACTTT	CASSVRGEGSPLHF
-	TRBV7-6	-	TRBJ1-2	TGTGCCAGCAGCCCTGGCCTGGATGGCTACACCTTC	CASSPGLDGYTF
-	TRBV5-1	-	TRBJ1-3	TGCGCCAGCAGCCTCACCAGGGGTTGGGGCAACACCATATATTTT	CASSLTRGWGNTIYF
-	TRBV2	once	TRBJ2-3	TGTGCCAGCAGTTCGTACTTTACAGATACGCAGTATTTT	CASSSYFTDTQYF
-	TRBV7-2	-	TRBJ2-7	TGTGCCAGCAGCTTTTCGGGTAGCGCCTACGAGCAGTACTTC	CASSFSGSAYEQYF
-	TRBV5-4	-	TRBJ1-6	TGTGCCAGCAGCTCCGACAGTGAAGGGTATAATTCACCCCTCCACTTT	CASSSDSEGYNSPLHF
TRBD1	TRBV19	-	TRBJ1-2	TGTGCTGGACAGGGGGGAACTAACTATGGCTACACCTTC	CAGQGGTNYGYTF
-	TRBV4-1	-	TRBJ1-4	TGCGCCAGCAGCCCCCCAACAACTAATGAAAAACTGTTTTTT	CASSPPTTNEKLFF